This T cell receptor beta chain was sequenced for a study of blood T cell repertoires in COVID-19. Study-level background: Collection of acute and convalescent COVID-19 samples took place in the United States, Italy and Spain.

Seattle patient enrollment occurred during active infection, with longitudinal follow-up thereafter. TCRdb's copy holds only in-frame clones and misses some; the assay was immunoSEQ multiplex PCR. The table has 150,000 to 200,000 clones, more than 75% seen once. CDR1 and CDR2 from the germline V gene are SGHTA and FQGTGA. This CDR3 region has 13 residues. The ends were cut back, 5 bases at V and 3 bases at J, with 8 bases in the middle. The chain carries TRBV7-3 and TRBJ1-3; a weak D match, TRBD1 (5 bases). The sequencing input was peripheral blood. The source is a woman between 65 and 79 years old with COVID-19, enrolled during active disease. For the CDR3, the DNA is TGTGCCAGCAGCAGGGGCCGTGGAAACACCATATATTTT. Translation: CASSRGRGNTIYF.